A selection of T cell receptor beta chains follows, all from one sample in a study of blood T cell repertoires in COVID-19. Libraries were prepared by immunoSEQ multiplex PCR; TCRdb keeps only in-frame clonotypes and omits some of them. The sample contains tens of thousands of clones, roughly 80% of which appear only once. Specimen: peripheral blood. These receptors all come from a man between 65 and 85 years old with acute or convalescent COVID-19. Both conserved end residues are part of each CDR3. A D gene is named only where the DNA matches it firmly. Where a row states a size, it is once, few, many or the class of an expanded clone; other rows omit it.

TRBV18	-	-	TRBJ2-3	TGTGCCAGCTCACGACGGGAGAACACAGATACGCAGTATTTT	CASSRRENTDTQYF
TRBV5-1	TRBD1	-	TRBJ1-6	TGCGCCAGCAGCTCAAAGACAGGGAATAATTCACCCCTCCACTTT	CASSSKTGNNSPLHF
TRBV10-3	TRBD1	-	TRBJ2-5	TGTGCCATCAGGAGGGGGGACAGGGGATACCAAGAGACCCAGTACTTC	CAIRRGDRGYQETQYF
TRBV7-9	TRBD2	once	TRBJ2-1	TGTGCCAGCAGTTTACCGGGACTAGCGACCGATGAGCAGTTCTTC	CASSLPGLATDEQFF
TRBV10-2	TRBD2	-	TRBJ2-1	TGCGCCAGCAGAGGGGCGGGGGGATACAATGAGCAGTTCTTC	CASRGAGGYNEQFF
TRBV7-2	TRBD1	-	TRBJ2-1	TGTGCCAGCAGCTTAGTAGTTCGCAGGGGGTCCAATGAGCAGTTCTTC	CASSLVVRRGSNEQFF
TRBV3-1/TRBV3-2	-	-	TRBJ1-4	TGTGCCAGCAGCCCGACCTCGGGTGAAAAACTGTTTTTT	CASSPTSGEKLFF
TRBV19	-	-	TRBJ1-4	TGTGCCAGTCGGGCCGGAACAGGGCGGAATGAAAAACTGTTTTTT	CASRAGTGRNEKLFF
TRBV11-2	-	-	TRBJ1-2	TGTGCCAGCAGCCCCCCAGGGCTCTATGGCTACACCTTC	CASSPPGLYGYTF
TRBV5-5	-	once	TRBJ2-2	TGTGCCAGCAGCTTGGACGGGAACACCGGGGAGCTGTTTTTT	CASSLDGNTGELFF
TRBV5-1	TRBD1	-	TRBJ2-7	TGCGCCAGCAGCCGACAGGGGGCGGACGAGCAGTACTTC	CASSRQGADEQYF
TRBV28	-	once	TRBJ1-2	TGTGCCAGCAGTTTGTTACTCTATGGCTACACCTTC	CASSLLLYGYTF
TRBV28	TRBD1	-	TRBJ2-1	TGTGCCAGCAGTTCGCCGGGACAGGGGCCCAATGAGCAGTTCTTC	CASSSPGQGPNEQFF
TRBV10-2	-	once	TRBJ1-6	TGCGCCAGCACCACCGGGACTGTAACTTCACCCCTCCACTTT	CASTTGTVTSPLHF
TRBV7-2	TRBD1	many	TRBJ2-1	TGTGCCAGCAGCACGAGCATAGGACAGGGTCCCTACAATGAGCAGTTCTTC	CASSTSIGQGPYNEQFF
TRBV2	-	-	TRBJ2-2	TGTGCCAGCAGTGAAAGGCCTTGGGGAGGCGGGGAGCTGTTTTTT	CASSERPWGGGELFF
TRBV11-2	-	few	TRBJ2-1	TGTGCCAGCAGCTTAGATCTCGGGGGTTACAATGAGCAGTTCTTC	CASSLDLGGYNEQFF
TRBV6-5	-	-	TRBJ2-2	TGTGCCAGCACGGGGGGCCCGACCGGGGAGCTGTTTTTT	CASTGGPTGELFF